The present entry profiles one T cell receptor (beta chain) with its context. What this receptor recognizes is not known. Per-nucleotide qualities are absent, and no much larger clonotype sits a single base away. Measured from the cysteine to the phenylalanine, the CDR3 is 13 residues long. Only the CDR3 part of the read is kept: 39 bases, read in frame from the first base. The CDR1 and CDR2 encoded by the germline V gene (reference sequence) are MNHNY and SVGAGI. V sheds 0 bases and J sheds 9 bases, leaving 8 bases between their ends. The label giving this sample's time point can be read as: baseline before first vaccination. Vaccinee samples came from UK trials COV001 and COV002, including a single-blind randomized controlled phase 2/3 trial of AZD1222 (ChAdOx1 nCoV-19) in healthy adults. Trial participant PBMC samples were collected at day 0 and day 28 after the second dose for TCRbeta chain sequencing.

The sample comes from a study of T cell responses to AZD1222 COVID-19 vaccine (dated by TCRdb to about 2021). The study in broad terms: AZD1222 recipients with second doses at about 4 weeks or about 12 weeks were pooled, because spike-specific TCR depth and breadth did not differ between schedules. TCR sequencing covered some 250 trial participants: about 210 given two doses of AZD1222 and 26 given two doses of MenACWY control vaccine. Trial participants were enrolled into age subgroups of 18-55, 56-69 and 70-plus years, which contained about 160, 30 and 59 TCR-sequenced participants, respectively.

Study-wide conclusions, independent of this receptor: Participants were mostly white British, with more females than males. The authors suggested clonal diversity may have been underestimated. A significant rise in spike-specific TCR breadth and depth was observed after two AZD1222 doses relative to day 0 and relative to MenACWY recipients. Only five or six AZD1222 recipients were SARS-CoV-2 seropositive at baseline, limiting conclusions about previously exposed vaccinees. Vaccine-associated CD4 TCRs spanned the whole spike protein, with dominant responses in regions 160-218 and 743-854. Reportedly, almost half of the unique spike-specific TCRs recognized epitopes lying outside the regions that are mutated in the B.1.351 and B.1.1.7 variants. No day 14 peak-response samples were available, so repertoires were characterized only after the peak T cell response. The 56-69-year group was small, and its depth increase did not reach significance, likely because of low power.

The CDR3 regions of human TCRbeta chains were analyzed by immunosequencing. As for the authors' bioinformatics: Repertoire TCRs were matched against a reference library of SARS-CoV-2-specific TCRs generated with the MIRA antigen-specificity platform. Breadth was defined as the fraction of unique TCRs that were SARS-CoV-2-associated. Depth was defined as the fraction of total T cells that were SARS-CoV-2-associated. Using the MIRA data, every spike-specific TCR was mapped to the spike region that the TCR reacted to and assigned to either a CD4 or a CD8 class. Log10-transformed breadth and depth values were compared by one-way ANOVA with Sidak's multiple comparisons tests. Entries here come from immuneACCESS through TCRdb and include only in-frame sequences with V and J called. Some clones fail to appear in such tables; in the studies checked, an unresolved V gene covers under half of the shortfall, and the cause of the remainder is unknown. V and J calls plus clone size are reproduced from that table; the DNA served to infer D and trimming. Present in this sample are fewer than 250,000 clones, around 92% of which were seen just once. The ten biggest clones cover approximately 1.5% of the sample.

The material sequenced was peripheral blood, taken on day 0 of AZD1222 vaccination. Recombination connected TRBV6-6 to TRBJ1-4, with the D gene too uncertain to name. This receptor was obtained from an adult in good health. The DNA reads TGTGCCAGCAGTTACTCCGCAGATAAAAAACTGTTTTTT. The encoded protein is CASSYSADKKLFF.